The 23 T cell receptor beta chains below were found in one sample sequenced in a study of CD8 T cells in Susac syndrome. Random hexamers were used to reverse transcribe 0.5 to 1 ug of RNA. TCRdb re-called the immunoSEQ multiplex PCR reads with MiXCR, one entry per CDR3 protein. The repertoire holds fewer than 95,000 distinct CDR3 sequences, about 95% seen once, with more than 0.55% in the top ten. Sequencing was done on a sample of CD8+ T cells from PBMCs. Receptors were obtained from a human donor with Susac syndrome.

A single count supports this clonotype. The chain recombines TRBV6-5 with TRBJ2-2, with D perhaps matching TRBD1 (5 bases). Trimming pared 0 bases from V and 5 bases from J, leaving 7 bases between. Germline V gene data show CDR1 as MNHEY and CDR2 as SVGAGI. This CDR3 comprises 14 residues. The CDR3 bases are TGTGCCAGCAGTTACTCAGGGGCAACCGGGGAGCTGTTTTTT. Translation gives CASSYSGATGELFF.

The chain joins TRBV15 to TRBJ2-5; D remains ambiguous. CDR3 length: 16 amino acids. Germline V gene data show CDR1 as LNHNV and CDR2 as YYDKDF (reference sequence). The V end was cut by 0 bases, the J end by 0 bases, with 11 bases between. The CDR3 spells CATSRDLGSDQETQYF. The CDR3 nucleotides read TGTGCCACCAGCAGAGATCTGGGAAGCGACCAAGAGACCCAGTACTTC.

This clonotype showed up just once. The chain uses TRBV5-6 and TRBJ2-4; D uncertain. In germline, CDR1 is SGHDT, CDR2 YYEEEE. CDR3 length: 13 amino acids. The germline V and J ends were trimmed by 0 bases and 5 bases, with 6 bases remaining between them. Here the CDR3 DNA reads TGTGCCAGCAGCTTGGGGCCGCAAAACATTCAGTACTTC. As protein: CASSLGPQNIQYF.

The chain joins TRBV30 to TRBJ2-1, with TRBD2 matching over 7 bases. The CDR3 consists of 14 residues. The trim removed 7 bases at V and 0 bases at J, leaving 6 bases unmatched. Per germline, CDR1 GTSNPN and CDR2 SVGIG (reference sequence). The CDR3 loop reads CAFIPGGSYNEQFF. The CDR3 bases are TGTGCCTTTATACCGGGGGGCTCCTACAATGAGCAGTTCTTC.

The chain is built from TRBV5-4 and TRBJ2-3; 7 positions match TRBD2. This CDR3 region has 15 residues. V was clipped by 5 bases and J by 4 bases; unmatched bases: 10. The V gene's germline CDR1 is SGHNT and CDR2 YYREEE (reference sequence). CDR3 sequence: CASSRRGGVSDTQYF. CDR3 DNA: TGTGCCAGCAGTCGACGCGGGGGTGTCTCAGATACGCAGTATTTT.

This sequence joins TRBV15 and TRBJ1-5, with 7 nucleotides matching TRBD1. V lost 3 bases to trimming and J lost 0 bases; unmatched junction nucleotides: 2. The CDR3 contains 15 residues. CDR1 and CDR2 (germline): LNHNV, YYDKDF (reference sequence). The chain's CDR3 is CATSRDRNSNQPQHF. The CDR3 nucleotides read TGTGCCACCAGCAGGGACAGGAATAGCAATCAGCCCCAGCATTTT.

The V call is TRBV9, the J call TRBJ2-7; D gene ambiguous. The germline V and J ends were trimmed by 2 bases and 0 bases, with 6 bases remaining between them. The CDR3 sequence is 13 residues long. The germline V gene encodes CDR1 SGDLS and CDR2 YYNGEE. For the CDR3, the DNA is TGTGCCAGCAGCGTCGGTCTCTCCTACGAGCAGTACTTC. It specifies CASSVGLSYEQYF. Full variable domain (rest looked up from reference TRBV9 and TRBJ2-7): DSGVTQTPKHLITATGQRVTLRCSPRSGDLSVYWYQQSLDQGLQFLIQYYNGEERAKGNILERFSAQQFPDLHSELNLSSLELGDSALYFCASSVGLSYEQYFGPGTRLTVT.

This clonotype has a single count. This chain links TRBV30 with TRBJ1-1; the D gene is possibly TRBD1 (6 bases). The CDR3 consists of 13 residues. V was trimmed by 4 bases and J by 4 bases, leaving 13 bases between them. The V gene's germline CDR1 is GTSNPN and CDR2 SVGIG (reference sequence). CDR3 in DNA: TGTGCCTGGAACAGGGTTTCCTTCACTGAAGCTTTCTTT. Amino acid sequence: CAWNRVSFTEAFF.

The chain uses TRBV4-3 and TRBJ1-3; possible D gene TRBD1, 6 bases. The CDR3 length is 15 residues. CDR1 is LGHNA, CDR2 YSLEER, per germline. The V end was cut by 5 bases, the J end by 4 bases, with 15 bases between. The CDR3 region is CASSEGTGTGNTIYF. For the CDR3, the DNA is TGCGCCAGCAGCGAGGGAACAGGGACCGGAAACACCATATATTTT.

This clonotype was observed a single time. This chain uses TRBV27 with TRBJ1-2; the D gene is possibly TRBD1 (5 bases). Germline CDR1 is MNHEY and CDR2 is SMNVEV (reference sequence). V was cut by 10 bases and J by 3 bases, with 12 bases left in between. This CDR3 is 12 amino acids long. The CDR3 protein is CATGRGDYGYTF. CDR3 bases: TGTGCCACTGGACGGGGGGACTATGGCTACACCTTC.

Only one count was recorded for this clonotype. The chain employs TRBV27 and TRBJ2-7; D not resolved. This CDR3 is 15 amino acids long. Germline V gives CDR1 MNHEY, CDR2 SMNVEV (reference sequence). The germline V and J ends were trimmed by 4 bases and 4 bases, with 17 bases remaining between them. CDR3 amino acids: CASSSPSGLRYEQYF. CDR3 sequence (DNA): TGTGCCAGCAGTTCCCCATCCGGGTTGAGATACGAGCAGTACTTC.

This rearrangement joins TRBV20-1 to TRBJ2-4; no definite D call. This CDR3 region has 15 residues. The V end lost 3 bases, the J end lost 0 bases, and 12 bases lay between the germline ends. The germline CDR1 and CDR2 sequences are DFQATT and SNEGSKA (reference sequence). CDR3: CSARWSALAKNIQYF. Written as DNA, the CDR3 is TGCAGTGCTAGGTGGTCAGCCCTAGCCAAAAACATTCAGTACTTC.

The chain carries TRBV18 and TRBJ2-7; 8 nucleotides line up with TRBD1. The length of the CDR3 is 14 residues. J lost 4 bases, V lost 3 bases, and 5 bases had no gene match. Germline assignment: CDR1 KGHSH and CDR2 LQKENI. CDR3 bases: TGTGCCAGCTCACCCGCAGGGGGCGCGTACGAGCAGTACTTC. Its protein product is CASSPAGGAYEQYF. The variable domain in full, with the rest retrieved from reference TRBV18 and TRBJ2-7, is NAGVMQNPRHLVRRRGQEARLRCSPMKGHSHVYWYRQLPEEGLKFMVYLQKENIIDESGMPKERFSAEFPKEGPSILRIQQVVRGDSAAYFCASSPAGGAYEQYFGPGTRLTVT.

CDR3 region: CASSIGPTEAFF. The CDR3 DNA sequence: TGTGCCAGTAGTATAGGGCCGACTGAAGCTTTCTTT. This chain joins TRBV19 and TRBJ1-1; D gene unclear. CDR1 and CDR2 from the germline V gene are LNHDA and SQIVND (reference sequence). V gave up 1 base and J gave up 5 bases, with 5 bases separating them. The CDR3 loop spans 12 amino acids.

The chain has TRBV7-9 and TRBJ2-7; D is perhaps TRBD2 (5 bases). The CDR3 runs to 13 residues. With 6 bases removed from V and 4 bases from J, the gap between germline ends came to 13 bases. Germline V gene data show CDR1 as SEHNR and CDR2 as FQNEAQ (reference sequence). CDR3: CASSPRTGYEQYF. For the CDR3, the DNA is TGTGCCAGCAGTCCAAGGACTGGATACGAGCAGTACTTC.

The chain recombines TRBV3-1 with TRBJ1-2; TRBD1 agrees at 7 bases. V gave up 1 base and J gave up 7 bases; unmatched junction bases: 3. The germline V gene has CDR1 LGHDT and CDR2 YNNKEL (reference sequence). There are 13 residues in the CDR3. The CDR3 protein is CASSQVNRGGYTF. The DNA for the CDR3 is TGTGCCAGCAGCCAAGTAAACAGGGGTGGCTACACCTTC.

The chain carries TRBV30 and TRBJ2-7; TRBD1 might be the D (5 bases). Germline CDR1 is GTSNPN and CDR2 is SVGIG (reference sequence). V was pared by 2 bases and J by 9 bases, with 23 bases between. The CDR3 sequence is 15 residues long. The CDR3 nucleotides read TGTGCCTGGAGTCCCTCCCGGACACCTTCGGTATGGCAGTACTTC. Its protein is CAWSPSRTPSVWQYF.

CDR3 bases: TGTGCCAGCAGCCCCCATCAAGGTGAGGAGCAGTTCTTC. This sequence encodes CASSPHQGEEQFF. This chain connects TRBV11-2 to TRBJ2-1; D gene unclear. V lost 5 bases and J 10 bases, leaving 15 bases between the germline ends. The CDR3 extends over 13 amino acids. CDR1 is SGHAT, CDR2 FQNNGV, per germline.

The chain carries TRBV7-3 and TRBJ2-7; D is undetermined. CDR1 is SGHTA and CDR2 is FQGTGA in the germline V gene. The CDR3 loop spans 14 amino acids. V lost 2 bases to trimming and J lost 2 bases, with 10 bases between them. The CDR3 DNA sequence: TGTGCCAGCAGCTTAGGTCCTGCCACCTACGAGCAGTACTTC. This sequence encodes CASSLGPATYEQYF.

This rearrangement joins TRBV20-1 to TRBJ1-5; D is uncertain. This CDR3 is 14 amino acids long. Germline CDR1 is DFQATT and CDR2 is SNEGSKA (reference sequence). Trimming took 1 base from V and 1 from J, leaving 8 bases between them. CDR3: CSARVLDSNQPQHF. In nucleotides, the CDR3 is TGCAGTGCTAGAGTCTTGGACAGCAATCAGCCCCAGCATTTT.

The CDR3 sequence is CSLQAVGTSRMSSYNEQFF. In DNA, the CDR3 is TGCAGTCTCCAAGCTGTTGGGACTAGTCGGATGAGCTCCTACAATGAGCAGTTCTTC. The V call is TRBV20-1, the J call TRBJ2-1, with 8 bases matching TRBD2. CDR3 length: 19 residues. The junction had 21 bases not matched to a gene; V was cut back by 8 bases and J by 0 bases. Germline loops: CDR1 DFQATT, CDR2 SNEGSKA (reference sequence).

The DNA of the CDR3 is TGTGCCAGCTCACCGACAGGTGATCAGCCCCAGCATTTT. Translated: CASSPTGDQPQHF. This rearrangement joins TRBV18 to TRBJ1-5; possible D gene TRBD1, 6 bases. The CDR3 spans 13 residues. Germline values: CDR1 KGHSH, CDR2 LQKENI. V was trimmed by 3 bases and J by 5 bases, leaving 8 bases between them.

The chain employs TRBV23-1 and TRBJ2-7; D gene ambiguous. TRBV23-1 is an ORF, with its function uncertain. The V end was cut by 0 bases, the J end by 3 bases, with 15 bases between. This CDR3 is 16 amino acids long. The CDR3 DNA is TGCGCCAGCAGTCAATCGCCCCATGGGCACCACTACGAGCAGTACTTC. This sequence encodes CASSQSPHGHHYEQYF.